This TCR beta chain originates from a study of CD8 T cells in ankylosing spondylitis. Whole-study results and caveats: Ankylosing spondylitis blood seemed to carry a telltale TCR beta motif made of fewer than 10 highly homologous variants. Researchers report that disease-linked clones proved CD8+ and relatively rare in peripheral blood.

In this sample, this clonotype turned up many times. What it binds is not known. Trimming cost V 7 bases and J 4 bases, with 10 bases left between them. CDR3 length: 12 residues. TCRdb itself ran the 5' RACE reads through MiXCR, one entry per CDR3 protein. In the table there are under 250,000 distinct CDR3 sequences, 8.2% of which are singletons. Material for sequencing was blood, either unsorted or a sorted T cell fraction (not recorded which). This receptor was obtained from a female donor with ankylosing spondylitis or in good health (not recorded which). The chain has TRBV12-3 or TRBV12-4 and TRBJ2-5; D remains unclear. The CDR3 DNA sequence: TGTGCCAGCACCGGTTCTCGAGAGACCCAGTACTTC. Translating it yields CASTGSRETQYF.